The entry below describes one TCR beta chain. The clone's antigen remains unknown. Base quality data are lacking; no much larger clone is found one base away. The data originate from a study of blood T cell repertoires in COVID-19 (dated by TCRdb to between 2020 and 2021). For the study in its entirety: The collaborator samples originated in the United States, Italy and Spain and spanned the acute and convalescent phases of COVID-19. Samples came from the ongoing ImmuneRACE study (first 160 participants) plus 1,254 subjects from 6 global collaborators. The repertoires were made available in a free public database intended to serve as a resource for research on the immune response to SARS-CoV-2. The sample metadata nearly always contained a de-identified subject ID, COVID-19 status, age in years and sex. Where available, HLA class I and class II types were taken from metadata supplied by the sample provider and were not determined by assay-based typing. The material from the prospective study consisted of cDNA or gDNA derived from T cells, B-cell-depleted T cells, or PBMCs. Subjects who had been exposed to COVID-19, were actively infected with it, or had recovered from it provided the deeply sampled blood TCRbeta repertoires that made up the dataset. The investigation overall reported the following: How much clinical and demographic metadata was included differed by source and by participant, and the metadata was provided uncurated.

From the cysteine through the phenylalanine, the CDR3 covers 14 amino acids. Only the CDR3 region is kept as DNA, spanning 42 bases read in frame from base 1. Looking up the germline V gene yields CDR1 SGDLS and CDR2 YYNGEE. V was cut back by 0 bases and J by 7 bases, leaving a gap of 10 bases between them. The collaborating institutions used their own protocols to collect whole blood in K2EDTA tubes. For TCRbeta analysis, collaborator samples were shipped as frozen whole blood, as isolated PBMCs, or as DNA extracted from either sample type. TCRbeta CDR3 regions were amplified from genomic DNA by means of the immunoSEQ Assay, a bias-controlled multiplex PCR. The authors processed their data as follows. Nucleated cell counts per sample were estimated from amplification of reference gene primers within the assay. To quantify the absolute abundance of each unique TCRbeta CDR3 rearrangement, sequence reads were collapsed and filtered. For each sample, productive Simpson clonality was calculated by taking the square root of Simpson's diversity index across productive rearrangements. TCRdb carries this immuneACCESS record with in-frame sequences only. Its versions omit some clonotypes, under half of them owing to an unresolved V gene in the studies checked, with the rest unexplained. Clone size and V and J calls were adopted from that table, with D and trimming inferred from the DNA. The sample table records approximately 98,000 clones; 81% of these occur just once. The top ten clonotypes cover around 10% of the sample.

The source of this sequence is a woman at least 80 years old with acute or convalescent COVID-19. This receptor chain uses TRBV9 and TRBJ2-2; the D gene identity is not certain. Source material: peripheral blood. The CDR3 has the sequence CASSVGGRGGELFF. The DNA reads as follows: TGTGCCAGCAGCGTAGGTGGAAGAGGCGGGGAGCTGTTTTTT.